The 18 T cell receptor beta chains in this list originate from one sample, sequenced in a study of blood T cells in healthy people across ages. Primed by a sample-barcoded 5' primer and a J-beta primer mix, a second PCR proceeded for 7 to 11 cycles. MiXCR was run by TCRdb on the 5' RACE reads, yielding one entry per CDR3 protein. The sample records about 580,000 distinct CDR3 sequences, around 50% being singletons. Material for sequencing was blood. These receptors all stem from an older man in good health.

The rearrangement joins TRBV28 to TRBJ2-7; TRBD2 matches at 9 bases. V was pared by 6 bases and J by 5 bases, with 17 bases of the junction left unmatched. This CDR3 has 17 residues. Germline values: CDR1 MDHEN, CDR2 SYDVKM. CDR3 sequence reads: CASRLGDATSGPHEQYF. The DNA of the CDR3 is TGTGCCAGCAGACTAGGGGATGCAACTAGCGGGCCCCACGAGCAGTACTTC.

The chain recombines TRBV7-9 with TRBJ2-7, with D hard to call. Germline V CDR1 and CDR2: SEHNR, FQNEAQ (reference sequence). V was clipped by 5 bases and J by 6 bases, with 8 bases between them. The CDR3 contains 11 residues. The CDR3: CASSLQIEQYF. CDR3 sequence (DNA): TGTGCCAGCAGCCTTCAGATCGAGCAGTACTTC. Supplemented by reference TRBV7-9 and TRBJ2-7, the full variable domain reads DTGVSQNPRHKITKRGQNVTFRCDPISEHNRLYWYRQTLGQGPEFLTYFQNEAQLEKSRLLSDRFSAERPKGSFSTLEIQRTEQGDSAMYLCASSLQIEQYFGPGTRLTVT.

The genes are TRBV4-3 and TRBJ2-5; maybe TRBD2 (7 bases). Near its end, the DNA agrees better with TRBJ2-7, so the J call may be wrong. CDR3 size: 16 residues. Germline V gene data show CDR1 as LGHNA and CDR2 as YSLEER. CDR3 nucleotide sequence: TGCGCCAGCAGCCAAGATTTCACAGGGAGGGCCTACGAGCAGTACTTC. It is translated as CASSQDFTGRAYEQYF.

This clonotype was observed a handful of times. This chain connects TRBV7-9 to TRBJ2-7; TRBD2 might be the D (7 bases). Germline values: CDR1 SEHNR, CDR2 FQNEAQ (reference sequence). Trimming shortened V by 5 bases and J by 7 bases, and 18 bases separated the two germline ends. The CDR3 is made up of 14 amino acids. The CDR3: CASSGLGEGGEQYF. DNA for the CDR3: TGTGCCAGCAGCGGTTTGGGGGAGGGGGGGGAGCAGTACTTC.

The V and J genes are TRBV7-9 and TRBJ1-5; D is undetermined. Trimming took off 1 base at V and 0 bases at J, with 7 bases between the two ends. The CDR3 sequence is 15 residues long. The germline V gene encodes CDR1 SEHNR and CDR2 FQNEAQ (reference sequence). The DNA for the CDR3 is TGTGCCAGCAGCTTAGGACGGCTTAGCAATCAGCCCCAGCATTTT. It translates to CASSLGRLSNQPQHF.

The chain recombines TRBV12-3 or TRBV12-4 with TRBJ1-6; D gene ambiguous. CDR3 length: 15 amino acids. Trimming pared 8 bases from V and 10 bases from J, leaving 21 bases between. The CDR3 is CASSVDPELGSPLHF. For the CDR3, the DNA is TGTGCCAGCTCAGTAGACCCAGAATTGGGGTCACCCCTCCACTTT.

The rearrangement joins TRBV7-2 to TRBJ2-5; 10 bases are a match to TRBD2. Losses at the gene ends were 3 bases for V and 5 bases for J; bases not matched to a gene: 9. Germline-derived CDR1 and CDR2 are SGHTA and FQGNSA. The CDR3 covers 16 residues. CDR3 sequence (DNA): TGTGCCAGCAGCTTTCAAGCGGGGGGGACGACGGAGACCCAGTACTTC. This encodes CASSFQAGGTTETQYF.

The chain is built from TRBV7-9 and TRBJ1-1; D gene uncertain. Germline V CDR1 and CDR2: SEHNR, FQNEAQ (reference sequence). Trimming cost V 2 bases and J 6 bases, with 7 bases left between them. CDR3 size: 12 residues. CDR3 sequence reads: CASSLKAAEAFF. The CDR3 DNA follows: TGTGCCAGCAGCTTAAAGGCCGCTGAAGCTTTCTTT.

CDR3 sequence (DNA): TGCAGTGCTAGCCCTCCGGGACAGCTAAACAATGAGCAGTTCTTC. Its translation is CSASPPGQLNNEQFF. The V call is TRBV20-1, the J call TRBJ2-1; 7 nucleotides line up with TRBD1. After removal of 3 bases from V and 5 bases from J, the junction contained 10 bases not matched to a gene. CDR1 is DFQATT, CDR2 SNEGSKA, per germline (reference sequence). The CDR3 is made up of 15 amino acids.

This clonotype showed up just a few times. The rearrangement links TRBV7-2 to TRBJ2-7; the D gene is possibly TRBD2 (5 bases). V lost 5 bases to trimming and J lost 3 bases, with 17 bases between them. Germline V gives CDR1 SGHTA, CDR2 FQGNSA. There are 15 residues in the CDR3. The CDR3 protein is CASSNGESHYYEQYF. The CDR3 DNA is TGTGCCAGCAGCAATGGGGAGTCCCATTACTACGAGCAGTACTTC.

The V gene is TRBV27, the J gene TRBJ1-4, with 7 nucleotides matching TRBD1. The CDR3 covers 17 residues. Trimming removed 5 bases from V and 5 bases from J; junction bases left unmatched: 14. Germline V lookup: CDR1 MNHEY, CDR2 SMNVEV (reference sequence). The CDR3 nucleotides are TGTGCCAGCAGTAAGTCACAGGGGCCGCGAGCGAATGAAAAACTGTTTTTT. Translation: CASSKSQGPRANEKLFF.

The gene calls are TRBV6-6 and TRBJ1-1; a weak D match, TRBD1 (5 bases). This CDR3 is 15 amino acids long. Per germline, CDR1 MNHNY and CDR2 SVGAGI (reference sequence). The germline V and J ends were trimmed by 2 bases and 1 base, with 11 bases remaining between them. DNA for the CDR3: TGTGCCAGCAGTTACCGACCGACAGCGAACACTGAAGCTTTCTTT. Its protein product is CASSYRPTANTEAFF.

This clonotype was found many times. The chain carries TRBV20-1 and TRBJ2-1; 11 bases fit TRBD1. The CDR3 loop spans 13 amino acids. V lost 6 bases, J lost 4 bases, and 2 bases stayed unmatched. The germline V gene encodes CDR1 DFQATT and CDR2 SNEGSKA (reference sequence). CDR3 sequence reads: CSARDRGYNEQFF. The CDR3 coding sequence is TGCAGTGCCCGGGACAGGGGGTACAATGAGCAGTTCTTC.

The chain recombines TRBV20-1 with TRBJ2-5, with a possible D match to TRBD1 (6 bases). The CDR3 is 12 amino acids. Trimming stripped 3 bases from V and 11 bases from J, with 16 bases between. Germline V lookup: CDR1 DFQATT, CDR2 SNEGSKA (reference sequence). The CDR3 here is CSASDRSPEQYF. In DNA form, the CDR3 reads TGCAGTGCTAGTGACAGGTCGCCTGAGCAGTACTTC.

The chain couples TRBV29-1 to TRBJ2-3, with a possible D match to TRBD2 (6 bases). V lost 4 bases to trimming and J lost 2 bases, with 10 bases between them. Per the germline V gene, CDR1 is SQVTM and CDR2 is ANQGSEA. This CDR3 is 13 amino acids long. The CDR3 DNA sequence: TGCAGCGTTGCGGGGGTCAACACAGATACGCAGTATTTT. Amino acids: CSVAGVNTDTQYF.

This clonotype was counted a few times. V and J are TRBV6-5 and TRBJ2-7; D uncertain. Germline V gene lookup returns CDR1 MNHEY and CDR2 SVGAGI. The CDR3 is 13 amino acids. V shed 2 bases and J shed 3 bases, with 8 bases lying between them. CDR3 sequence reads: CASSYDRVYEQYF. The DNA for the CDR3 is TGTGCCAGCAGTTACGACCGGGTCTACGAGCAGTACTTC.

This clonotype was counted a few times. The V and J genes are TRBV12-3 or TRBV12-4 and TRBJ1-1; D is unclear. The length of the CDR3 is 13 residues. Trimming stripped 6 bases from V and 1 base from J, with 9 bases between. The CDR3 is CASRRTENTEAFF. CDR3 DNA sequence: TGTGCCAGCAGGAGAACAGAGAACACTGAAGCTTTCTTT.

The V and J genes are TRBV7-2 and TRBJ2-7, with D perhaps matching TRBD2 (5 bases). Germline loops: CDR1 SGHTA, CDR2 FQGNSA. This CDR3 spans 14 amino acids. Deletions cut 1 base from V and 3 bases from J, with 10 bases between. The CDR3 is CASSLGGSDYEQYF. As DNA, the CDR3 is TGTGCCAGCAGCTTAGGAGGGTCGGACTACGAGCAGTACTTC.